The clone carrying this TCR beta chain was counted a few times. What it binds is unknown. Peripheral blood samples and lesional scalp punch biopsies were obtained from alopecia areata patients. This specimen comes from a study of CD8+ T cells in alopecia areata. As for the study in general: Treated patients took oral tofacitinib at 5 to 10 mg twice daily. People stayed on tofacitinib for 6 to 18 months, then stopped the drug for 6 months. Points from the study as a whole: Normal scalp had lower clonality than lesional scalp, with alopecia totalis/universalis lesions showing this most strongly.

Sequencing used cDNA as its template, made by extracting RNA and reverse transcribing it. Profiled with immunoSEQ multiplex PCR; TCRdb holds only in-frame clones, not every one. The table lists 170,000 or so clones, 50% to 70% of them singletons. The CDR3 has 15 residues. This specimen was CD4+ T cells sorted from blood, taken at week 0. This chain joins TRBV21-1 and TRBJ2-7; TRBD2, as called in the table, went unchecked against the DNA. TRBV21-1 has pseudogene status. The TCR comes from a human donor with alopecia areata. CDR3 loop: CASSSSGGADYEQYF. The CDR3 region has the DNA TGTGCCAGCAGCAGTAGCGGGGGGGCGGACTACGAGCAGTACTTC.